The 31 T cell receptor beta chains below were found in one sample sequenced in a study of tumor and adjacent non-tumor tissue in lung cancer. This sample's RNA came from whole unsorted tissue. Distant lung tissue was collected more than 3 cm away from the tumor edge. The library came from three nested PCR rounds adapted from ARM-PCR protocols. TCRdb reprocessed the multiplex PCR reads via MiXCR and lists one record per CDR3 protein. The sample has about 80,000 distinct CDR3 sequences, 70% to 90% seen once; the top ten hold about 47%. Material for sequencing was distant non-tumor lung tissue. The receptors shown here come from a man aged 60 to 75 with non-small cell lung cancer.

In its sample, this clonotype was seen many times. The chain joins TRBV6-1 to TRBJ1-1; TRBD1 matches 8 bases. The CDR3 runs 14 residues. V was pared by 6 bases and J by 3 bases, with 6 bases of the junction left unmatched. Germline-derived CDR1 and CDR2 are MNHNS and SASEGT. CDR3 coding DNA: TGTGCCAGCAGCCAGGACAGGGCGGACACTGAAGCTTTCTTT. Its protein is CASSQDRADTEAFF.

Remarks on this clonotype: Compared with germline, one end of the junction differs, possibly owing to a read error. The V gene is TRBV11-3, the J gene TRBJ1-6; D might be TRBD1 (6 bases). The CDR3 consists of 13 residues. CDR1 and CDR2 (germline): SGHNT, YENEEA. CDR3 coding DNA: TGTACCAGCAGCGCCCTGGACAGATCACCCCTCCACTTT. Its translation: CTSSALDRSPLHF.

To note about this clonotype: This may be a read error, as it is one base from a much larger clone. The chain joins TRBV5-8 to TRBJ1-1; the D is unclear. In germline, CDR1 is SGHTS, CDR2 YDEGEE. This CDR3 has 13 amino acids. CDR3 residues: CASNLRRKTEAFF. CDR3 DNA sequence: TGTGCCAGCAACTTGAGGCGGAAGACTGAAGCTTTCTTT.

As regards this clonotype: The junction departs from the called germline gene at one end, perhaps through a read error. The chain joins TRBV11-2 to TRBJ2-6; D remains ambiguous. CDR1 SGHAT and CDR2 FQNNGV come from the germline V gene. The CDR3 consists of 14 residues. In DNA form, the CDR3 reads TGTGTCATCAATCCTATTACTGAGGCCAACGTCCCGACTTTC. Translated: CVINPITEANVPTF.

To note about this clonotype: Germline and junction disagree at one end, which may indicate a read error. This chain joins TRBV5-6 and TRBJ2-1; D call uncertain. The germline V gene encodes CDR1 SGHDT and CDR2 YYEEEE. This CDR3 region has 12 residues. CDR3: CASSSAANGQFF. In DNA form, the CDR3 reads TGTGCCAGCAGCTCGGCCGCAAATGGGCAGTTCTTC.

Remarks on this clonotype: One end of the junction is discordant with germline, which a read error may explain. The chain has TRBV19 and TRBJ2-7; TRBD1 agrees at 7 bases. Germline values: CDR1 LNHDA, CDR2 SQIVND (reference sequence). The CDR3 sequence is 13 residues long. The CDR3 reads CVSSTYRGGEQYF. The CDR3 bases are TGTGTCAGTAGTACCTACAGGGGCGGGGAGCAGTACTTC.

To note about this clonotype: At one of its ends the junction is not consistent with the germline gene, which may arise from a read error. The chain is built from TRBV7-8 and TRBJ1-4, with D possibly being TRBD1 (5 bases). The CDR3 runs to 16 residues. Germline V CDR1 and CDR2: SGHVS, FQNEAQ. CDR3 in DNA: TGTGCCAGTAGCTCCCGACGGGGCCCGCTATGTGAAAAACTGTTTTTT. This translates into CASSSRRGPLCEKLFF.

As concerns this clonotype: Since a much larger clone is just one base distant, this may be a read error. The chain recombines TRBV6-6 with TRBJ1-1, with D unclear. Per the germline V gene, CDR1 is MNHNY and CDR2 is SVGAGI (reference sequence). The CDR3 is 12 residues long. This CDR3 is CSSRMGNTEAFF. Written as DNA, the CDR3 is TGTTCCAGCAGGATGGGGAACACTGAAGCTTTCTTT.

About this clonotype itself: The conserved phenylalanine or tryptophan is not found at the CDR3 terminus, so this likely reflects a read error. The DNA is omitted, as the CDR3 cannot be located on it reliably, and the CDR3 follows TCRdb's listing. This sequence joins TRBV20-1 and TRBJ1-1; TRBD1, as called in the table, went unchecked against the DNA. With termini counted, the CDR3 has 14 amino acids. Germline CDR1 and CDR2: DFQATT and SNEGSKA (reference sequence). Here the CDR3 reads CSARAGRPNTEDFL.

This clonotype was seen ten or more times. This chain joins TRBV6-2 or TRBV6-3 and TRBJ2-7, with 10 nucleotides matching TRBD1. Looked up from germline, CDR1 is MNHEY and CDR2 is SVGEGT. The CDR3 extends over 17 amino acids. V lost 6 bases to trimming and J lost 2 bases; unmatched junction nucleotides: 13. The CDR3 bases are TGTGCCAGCAGCCTTCCGGGACAGGGGATTCCCGCCTACGAGCAGTACTTC. Encoded protein: CASSLPGQGIPAYEQYF.

As for this clonotype: Relative to the germline gene, one junction end is altered; a read error may explain this. The chain carries TRBV28 and TRBJ2-7; tentatively, D is TRBD2 (5 bases). The CDR3 covers 14 residues. Germline CDR1 is MDHEN and CDR2 is SYDVKM. CDR3 loop: CASRLTGDSYEQYF. The DNA for the CDR3 is TGTGCAAGCAGACTAACCGGAGACTCCTACGAGCAGTACTTC.

A remark on this clonotype: The junction does not match germline at one end; this may be a read error. CDR3 protein: CSVEHLEGGRGAKNNQYF. In nucleotides, the CDR3 is TGCAGCGTTGAACACCTGGAGGGAGGCAGGGGGGCCAAAAACAATCAGTACTTC. V usage is TRBV29-1 and J usage is TRBJ2-4; the D gene is possibly TRBD1 (7 bases). Germline CDR1 reads SQVTM; CDR2 reads ANQGSEA. CDR3 length: 18 residues.

As for this clonotype: A read error is possible here, since a much larger clone lies one base away. This chain joins TRBV7-9 and TRBJ1-4, with no clear D. CDR1 SEHNR and CDR2 FQNEAQ come from the germline V gene (reference sequence). The CDR3 covers 12 residues. V was cut by 4 bases and J by 6 bases, with 6 bases left in between. Here the CDR3 reads CASSSSDEKLFF. The CDR3 region has the DNA TGTGCCAGCAGCTCTAGTGATGAAAAACTGTTTTTT.

This clonotype was detected only a few times. One base away lies a much larger clone, so this may be a sequencing read error. J is TRBJ1-2 and V is TRBV4-2; D not resolved. The CDR3 contains 18 residues. With 0 bases removed from V and 3 bases from J, the gap between germline ends came to 20 bases. The germline gives CDR1 LGHNA, CDR2 YNFKEQ. CDR3 nucleotides: TGTGCCAGCAGCCAAGACCCAAGGTTCGAGGAGGCAGACTATGGCTACACCTTC. This encodes CASSQDPRFEEADYGYTF.

With regard to this clonotype: A read error may produce the germline difference seen at one junction end. The chain employs TRBV4-3 and TRBJ1-1; a possible D gene is TRBD1 (6 bases). Germline CDR1 reads LGHNA; CDR2 reads YSLEER. The CDR3 contains 14 residues. This CDR3 reads CASNQEYRASDAFF. In DNA, the CDR3 is TGCGCCAGCAACCAAGAATACAGGGCCTCTGATGCTTTCTTT.

With regard to this clonotype: A clone one base away is much larger, so this may be a read error. V is TRBV12-3 or TRBV12-4 and J is TRBJ2-1, with TRBD2 matching over 8 bases. Germline trimming cut 10 bases from V and 4 bases from J; bases unmatched to any gene: 12. The length of the CDR3 is 15 residues. The CDR3: CANRVSGSPYNEQFF. DNA of the CDR3: TGTGCCAACAGGGTCAGCGGGAGTCCGTACAATGAGCAGTTCTTC.

With respect to this clonotype: At one boundary the junction diverges from the germline segment, which might be a read error. The gene calls are TRBV6-5 and TRBJ2-1, with D hard to call. Germline V CDR1 and CDR2: MNHEY, SVGAGI. The CDR3 runs to 11 residues. The CDR3, as DNA: TGCGCCAGCAGCCAAGGCCCCCCTATAGTCTTC. Encoded protein: CASSQGPPIVF.

There are many counts of this clonotype. The rearrangement joins TRBV5-6 to TRBJ2-3; weak D call: TRBD2 (7 bases). Trimming left V 0 bases short and J 4 bases short, with 15 bases between. In germline, CDR1 is SGHDT, CDR2 YYEEEE. This CDR3 is 16 amino acids long. CDR3 sequence (DNA): TGTGCCAGCAGCTTGGGGGCGAGGGGGGGTTCAGATACGCAGTATTTT. It yields the protein CASSLGARGGSDTQYF.

The chain uses TRBV20-1 and TRBJ2-1; 9 bases line up with TRBD2. The CDR3 totals 19 residues. Trimming removed 6 bases from V and 1 base from J; junction bases left unmatched: 19. Germline CDR1 reads DFQATT; CDR2 reads SNEGSKA (reference sequence). The chain's CDR3 is CSAIRFGGCSGRSYNEQFF. The CDR3 DNA sequence: TGCAGTGCCATTCGGTTCGGAGGGTGTAGCGGGAGATCCTACAATGAGCAGTTCTTC.

On this clonotype: The junction differs from germline at one of its ends, possibly a read error. V gene TRBV20-1 combines with J gene TRBJ1-5; D remains ambiguous. Germline CDR1 and CDR2: DFQATT and SNEGSKA (reference sequence). This CDR3 is 15 amino acids long. CDR3 protein: CTARDSIEGNQPQHF. CDR3 sequence (DNA): TGCACTGCTAGAGATAGTATAGAAGGTAATCAGCCCCAGCATTTT.

About this clonotype itself: This may come from a read error, since a much larger clone is one base off. V usage is TRBV6-2 or TRBV6-3 and J usage is TRBJ1-5; a possible D gene is TRBD1 (6 bases). The ends were cut back, 7 bases at V and 5 bases at J, with 15 bases in the middle. From germline, CDR1 is MNHEY and CDR2 SVGEGT. CDR3 size: 14 residues. In DNA form, the CDR3 reads TGTGCCAGCACCATAGGGGGATCGTATCAGCCCCAGCATTTT. This gives the protein CASTIGGSYQPQHF.

The chain carries TRBV11-2 and TRBJ2-5; 7 bases align to TRBD1. Germline trimming cut 7 bases from V and 11 bases from J; bases unmatched to any gene: 13. The germline gives CDR1 SGHAT, CDR2 FQNNGV. The CDR3 loop spans 13 amino acids. The CDR3 protein is CASNPTGEENQYF. The CDR3 bases are TGTGCCAGCAACCCTACAGGGGAAGAGAATCAGTACTTC.

This chain links TRBV5-6 with TRBJ1-1; D possibly corresponds to TRBD1 (5 bases). The CDR3 spans 13 residues. The V end lost 6 bases, the J end lost 7 bases, and 16 bases lay between the germline ends. CDR1 SGHDT and CDR2 YYEEEE come from the germline V gene. For the CDR3, the DNA is TGTGCCAGCAACTTCCTTCAGGGTAGTGAAGCTTTCTTT. Amino acids: CASNFLQGSEAFF.

With regard to this clonotype: Compared with germline, one end of the junction differs, possibly owing to a read error. The chain couples TRBV11-2 to TRBJ2-3; the D gene is possibly TRBD2 (5 bases). Germline CDR1 is SGHAT and CDR2 is FQNNGV. CDR3 length equals 15 residues. CDR3 coding DNA: TGTGTCAGCAGCTTTGACCGGGGTTCAAGAGATACGCAGTATTTT. It codes for CVSSFDRGSRDTQYF.

For the CDR3, the DNA is TGTGCCAGCAGCTTCCTTACACCGACACTCGAGTACAAGCAGTACTTC. Residues: CASSFLTPTLEYKQYF. This chain joins TRBV11-3 and TRBJ2-7; no firm D call. The CDR3 has 16 residues. The germline CDR1 and CDR2 sequences are SGHNT and YENEEA. Deletions cut 3 bases from V and 8 bases from J, with 23 bases between. The entire variable domain, with the rest obtained from reference TRBV11-3 and TRBJ2-7, is as follows: EAGVVQSPRYKIIEKKQPVAFWCNPISGHNTLYWYLQNLGQGPELLIRYENEEAVDDSQLPKDRFSAERLKGVDSTLKIQPAELGDSAVYLCASSFLTPTLEYKQYFGPGTRLTVT.

Remarks on this clonotype: Germline is not matched at one junction end, which may reflect a read error. The chain is built from TRBV12-3 or TRBV12-4 and TRBJ1-5; 12 nucleotides match TRBD1. This CDR3 is built from 15 residues. The CDR3 DNA reads TGTGTCAGCAGCGCGGGACAGGGGGCGTATAAGCCCCAGCATTTT. This sequence encodes CVSSAGQGAYKPQHF.

Of note for this clonotype: Its ends do not fully match the called genes, so a read error is possible. The chain employs TRBV20-1 and TRBJ1-5, with D uncertain. This CDR3 is 15 amino acids long. Per germline, CDR1 DFQATT and CDR2 SNEGSKA (reference sequence). Written as DNA, the CDR3 is TGCAGTGATAGAGATAGTATAGAAGGCAATCAGCCCCAGCATTTT. Translated: CSDRDSIEGNQPQHF.

This clonotype was seen a single time. The chain uses TRBV6-1 and TRBJ2-7; D is undetermined. The germline V and J ends were trimmed by 7 bases and 3 bases, with 22 bases remaining between them. The germline gives CDR1 MNHNS, CDR2 SASEGT. The CDR3 contains 16 residues. The CDR3 DNA reads as TGTGCCAGCAATGGAACCTCTCGAGGACCAATCTACGAGCAGTACGTC. This gives the protein CASNGTSRGPIYEQYV.

The rearrangement joins TRBV20-1 to TRBJ2-2; D ambiguous. This CDR3 region has 17 residues. From germline, CDR1 is DFQATT and CDR2 SNEGSKA (reference sequence). Trimming stripped 1 base from V and 2 bases from J, with 17 bases between. The CDR3 nucleotides read TGCAGTGCTAGAGCTCCGGATGGGGTGAGCAACACCGGGGAGCTGTTTTTT. Protein product: CSARAPDGVSNTGELFF.

On this clonotype itself: In this CDR3 the conserved last residue, phenylalanine or tryptophan, is missing, so a read error is likely. The chain carries TRBV10-1 and TRBJ2-7, with 9 bases fitting TRBD1. Germline CDR1 WNHNN, CDR2 SYGVQD (reference sequence). This CDR3 comprises 13 residues. V gave up 8 bases and J gave up 4 bases; unmatched junction bases: 6. The CDR3 protein is CASWVQGAYEQYI. CDR3 DNA sequence: TGCGCCAGCTGGGTACAGGGGGCATACGAGCAGTACATC.

The V call is TRBV11-2, the J call TRBJ2-2; weak D call: TRBD2 (5 bases). The V gene's germline CDR1 is SGHAT and CDR2 FQNNGV. The CDR3 has 15 residues. Trimming cost V 5 bases and J 13 bases, with 23 bases left between them. CDR3 loop: CASSEDGRSTEGLFF. In DNA, the CDR3 is TGTGCCAGCAGCGAAGATGGGCGAAGCACTGAGGGGCTGTTTTTT.